This passage covers 30 T cell receptor beta chains from one sample sequenced in a study of blood T cell repertoires in COVID-19. The table came from immunoSEQ multiplex PCR; TCRdb's copy has only in-frame clones and leaves some out. The data show nearly 250,000 clones, around nine tenths seen once. Material for sequencing was peripheral blood. These receptor sequences come from a woman aged 55-69 years who had recovered from COVID-19.

This clone appeared a few times. The chain joins TRBV15 to TRBJ2-7, with a tentative D call TRBD2 (5 bases). Trimming took 5 bases from V and 3 from J, leaving 14 bases between them. Germline CDR1 is LNHNV and CDR2 is YYDKDF (reference sequence). The CDR3 loop spans 14 amino acids. The CDR3 sequence: CATSSRGMIYEQYF. For the CDR3, the DNA is TGTGCCACCAGCTCCCGGGGTATGATCTACGAGCAGTACTTC.

The V gene is TRBV5-1, the J gene TRBJ2-3; D is perhaps TRBD1 (6 bases). The CDR3 is 15 residues long. CDR1 SGHRS and CDR2 YFSETQ come from the germline V gene. Trimming removed 0 bases at V and 0 bases at J, with 8 bases between. The CDR3 region has the DNA TGCGCCAGCAGCTTGGTAGGGGGTAGCACAGATACGCAGTATTTT. This encodes CASSLVGGSTDTQYF.

Written as DNA, the CDR3 is TGTGCCATCAGTGCAGGGGGCAGGGATTCACCCCTCCACTTT. It translates to CAISAGGRDSPLHF. The chain carries TRBV10-3 and TRBJ1-6; 8 bases agree with TRBD1. The CDR3 length is 14 residues. J gave up 8 bases and V 4 bases, and 4 bases lay outside the gene matches. Germline CDR1 is ENHRY and CDR2 is SYGVKD.

Regarding this clone: Different DNA sequences within this sample yield the same CDR3. The gene calls are TRBV18 and TRBJ1-1, with 7 bases that match TRBD1. This CDR3 comprises 14 residues. The germline V gene encodes CDR1 KGHSH and CDR2 LQKENI. The V gene end was trimmed by 6 bases and the J gene end by 0 bases; junction bases not matched to a gene: 4. CDR3 residues: CASSPGQLNTEAFF. CDR3 DNA sequence: TGTGCCAGCTCGCCGGGACAGCTGAACACTGAAGCTTTCTTT.

The rearrangement links TRBV20-1 to TRBJ1-2; the D is unclear. Trimming cost V 3 bases and J 8 bases, with 10 bases left between them. There are 11 residues in the CDR3. Germline V gives CDR1 DFQATT, CDR2 SNEGSKA (reference sequence). In DNA, the CDR3 is TGCAGTGCTAGGCCCTACGAGGGCTACACCTTC. Translation gives CSARPYEGYTF.

The J gene is TRBJ2-1, the V gene TRBV5-1; 11 bases are a match to TRBD1. The germline V gene has CDR1 SGHRS and CDR2 YFSETQ. CDR3 length: 15 amino acids. The ends lost 4 bases at V and 4 bases at J; junction bases unmatched: 4. CDR3 nucleotide sequence: TGCGCCAGCAGCCAAGGACAGGGGGCATACAATGAGCAGTTCTTC. Protein: CASSQGQGAYNEQFF.

This chain uses TRBV5-1 with TRBJ2-4; TRBD2 is a possible D gene (6 bases). The CDR3 covers 13 residues. Trimming took off 5 bases at V and 5 bases at J, with 11 bases between the two ends. The germline V gene encodes CDR1 SGHRS and CDR2 YFSETQ. This CDR3 reads CASSVSGENIQYF. CDR3 in DNA: TGCGCCAGCAGTGTTAGCGGTGAAAACATTCAGTACTTC.

The J gene is TRBJ2-3, the V gene TRBV7-6, with TRBD1 matching over 7 bases. Germline CDR1 SGHVS, CDR2 FNYEAQ. The CDR3 extends over 15 amino acids. J was trimmed by 1 base and V by 1 base; bases with no gene match: 2. CDR3 amino acids: CASSLDQGGTDTQYF. CDR3 bases: TGTGCCAGCAGCTTAGATCAGGGGGGCACAGATACGCAGTATTTT.

This chain joins TRBV4-1 and TRBJ1-1, with TRBD1 as a possible D gene (5 bases). Trimming shortened V by 0 bases and J by 8 bases, and 16 bases separated the two germline ends. Germline V gene sequence: CDR1 MGHRA, CDR2 YSYEKL. The CDR3 is made up of 15 amino acids. This CDR3 reads CASSQDEQGLAEAFF. In nucleotides, the CDR3 is TGCGCCAGCAGCCAAGATGAGCAGGGACTCGCCGAAGCTTTCTTT.

This sequence joins TRBV19 and TRBJ2-3; D might be TRBD2 (6 bases). The CDR3 is 14 residues long. With 6 bases removed from V and 8 bases from J, the gap between germline ends came to 18 bases. Looked up from germline, CDR1 is LNHDA and CDR2 is SQIVND (reference sequence). DNA for the CDR3: TGTGCCAGTAGCTCCTCGACTAGTGCGGGTACGCAGTATTTT. It codes for CASSSSTSAGTQYF.

CDR3 sequence reads: CASSGRPGDEQFF. For the CDR3, the DNA is TGCGCCAGCAGCGGAAGACCCGGGGATGAGCAGTTCTTC. The chain joins TRBV5-1 to TRBJ2-1; perhaps TRBD2 as D (5 bases). Germline CDR1 is SGHRS and CDR2 is YFSETQ. Trimming removed 4 bases from V and 8 bases from J, with 13 bases in between. There are 13 residues in the CDR3.

This chain uses TRBV5-1 with TRBJ1-1; tentative D call: TRBD1 (6 bases). Germline CDR1 reads SGHRS; CDR2 reads YFSETQ. V was clipped by 0 bases and J by 5 bases, with 14 bases between them. There are 15 residues in the CDR3. CDR3 nucleotide sequence: TGCGCCAGCAGCTTGGCGGGACAACCGATTACTGAAGCTTTCTTT. It codes for CASSLAGQPITEAFF. The full variable domain, completed using reference TRBV5-1 and TRBJ1-1, is KAGVTQTPRYLIKTRGQQVTLSCSPISGHRSVSWYQQTPGQGLQFLFEYFSETQRNKGNFPGRFSGRQFSNSRSEMNVSTLELGDSALYLCASSLAGQPITEAFFGQGTRLTVV.

This sequence joins TRBV7-8 and TRBJ2-7, with D uncertain. The CDR3 is 15 residues long. Trimming removed 1 base at V and 3 bases at J, with 13 bases between. Germline values: CDR1 SGHVS, CDR2 FQNEAQ. The CDR3 DNA reads TGTGCCAGCAGCTTAGGTCGTCTCCTTAACTACGAGCAGTACTTC. Translation: CASSLGRLLNYEQYF.

The chain recombines TRBV5-5 with TRBJ2-2; 7 positions agree with TRBD1. The CDR3 is made up of 13 amino acids. Germline trimming cut 4 bases from V and 6 bases from J; bases unmatched to any gene: 3. Germline CDR1 SGHKS, CDR2 YYEKEE (reference sequence). The CDR3 DNA follows: TGTGCCAGCAGCGAACAGGGGCCCGGGGAGCTGTTTTTT. It codes for CASSEQGPGELFF. Using reference TRBV5-5 and TRBJ2-2 for the parts outside the CDR3, the full variable domain is DAGVTQSPTHLIKTRGQQVTLRCSPISGHKSVSWYQQVLGQGPQFIFQYYEKEERGRGNFPDRFSARQFPNYSSELNVNALLLGDSALYLCASSEQGPGELFFGEGSRLTVL.

The chain carries TRBV4-3 and TRBJ1-1, with a weak D call TRBD1 (5 bases). The germline V gene encodes CDR1 LGHNA and CDR2 YSLEER. V lost 1 base and J lost 9, with 15 bases in between. The CDR3 has 14 residues. The CDR3 DNA is TGCGCCAGCAGCCAAGCTGAGAGTAGGGGTCAAGCTTTCTTT. Its protein product is CASSQAESRGQAFF.

A remark on this clone: This sample includes further DNA sequences coding for the same CDR3. The chain has TRBV18 and TRBJ1-3; no clear D gene. V lost 3 bases, J lost 0 bases, and 6 bases lay in between. This CDR3 has 14 amino acids. In germline, CDR1 is KGHSH, CDR2 LQKENI. CDR3 DNA sequence: TGTGCCAGCTCACCTAGGAGCTCTGGAAACACCATATATTTT. Translated, it gives CASSPRSSGNTIYF.

This chain connects TRBV3-1 (or the pseudogene TRBV3-2) to TRBJ1-1; 7 positions agree with TRBD1. Germline assignment: CDR1 LGHDT and CDR2 YNNKEL (reference sequence). V was pared by 4 bases and J by 3 bases, with 5 bases of the junction left unmatched. This CDR3 spans 14 amino acids. The CDR3 DNA is TGTGCCAGCAGCCTTGGACAGGACTACACTGAAGCTTTCTTT. Its protein product is CASSLGQDYTEAFF.

The V call is TRBV5-1, the J call TRBJ2-3, with 7 bases fitting TRBD1. The CDR3 has 13 amino acids. Germline trimming cut 7 bases from V and 4 bases from J; bases unmatched to any gene: 6. Per germline, CDR1 SGHRS and CDR2 YFSETQ. The CDR3 protein is CASGDRTSDTQYF. The CDR3 nucleotides read TGCGCCAGCGGGGACAGAACATCAGATACGCAGTATTTT.

The CDR3 here is CASSVAGTGTYEQYF. DNA for the CDR3: TGTGCCAGCAGCGTAGCGGGGACAGGCACCTACGAGCAGTACTTC. The chain uses TRBV9 and TRBJ2-7, with 8 bases identical to TRBD1. Germline CDR1 is SGDLS and CDR2 is YYNGEE. With 0 bases clipped from V and 2 bases from J, the junction kept 4 bases outside the gene matches. CDR3 length: 15 amino acids.

The chain couples TRBV7-2 to TRBJ2-7; 7 nucleotides agree with TRBD1. V shed 0 bases, J shed 5 bases, and the junction held 10 bases outside the gene matches. CDR3 size: 16 residues. Germline-derived CDR1 and CDR2 are SGHTA and FQGNSA. The CDR3 region has the DNA TGTGCCAGCAGCTTAGCGTTGACAGGGACCCCCCACGAGCAGTACTTC. Protein: CASSLALTGTPHEQYF.

The gene calls are TRBV20-1 and TRBJ2-7; D remains unclear. The V end lost 0 bases, the J end lost 3 bases, and 3 bases lay between the germline ends. This CDR3 comprises 11 residues. Germline V gene sequence: CDR1 DFQATT, CDR2 SNEGSKA (reference sequence). As DNA, the CDR3 is TGCAGTGCTAGAGATTACTACGAGCAGTACTTC. Amino acid sequence: CSARDYYEQYF.

V is TRBV5-4 and J is TRBJ2-1; perhaps TRBD2 as D (5 bases). This CDR3 region has 16 residues. Trimming took 3 bases from V and 0 from J, leaving 13 bases between them. Germline V lookup: CDR1 SGHNT, CDR2 YYREEE (reference sequence). The CDR3 sequence is CASSSRLQSSYNEQFF. As DNA, the CDR3 is TGTGCCAGCAGCTCCCGACTACAAAGCTCCTACAATGAGCAGTTCTTC.

This clone was seen a single time. V is TRBV29-1 and J is TRBJ2-2; D is undetermined. Trimming left V 6 bases short and J 2 bases short, with 10 bases between. Germline V gives CDR1 SQVTM, CDR2 ANQGSEA. The CDR3 consists of 13 residues. The CDR3 is CSVLVYNTGELFF. CDR3 coding DNA: TGCAGCGTGCTGGTCTATAACACCGGGGAGCTGTTTTTT.

The chain recombines TRBV5-1 with TRBJ1-2; TRBD1 matches at 7 bases. Germline lookup yields CDR1 SGHRS and CDR2 YFSETQ. V trimming: 6 bases; J trimming: 2 bases; junction bases outside the gene matches: 4. The CDR3 runs to 13 residues. The CDR3 is CASTDRVNYGYTF. The CDR3 coding sequence is TGCGCCAGCACCGACAGGGTCAACTATGGCTACACCTTC.

This clone was detected a few times. The chain has TRBV19 and TRBJ2-7; D uncertain. This CDR3 is built from 12 residues. V was trimmed by 9 bases and J by 4 bases, leaving 13 bases between them. The germline gives CDR1 LNHDA, CDR2 SQIVND (reference sequence). The CDR3 here is CASQSAGYEQYF. The CDR3 DNA sequence: TGTGCCAGCCAATCGGCCGGGTACGAGCAGTACTTC.

This rearrangement joins TRBV6-5 to TRBJ1-2; no reliable D call. Between the trimmed V and J ends, which lost 7 bases and 2 bases, there was a span of 11 bases. The CDR3 length is 13 residues. Germline CDR1 reads MNHEY; CDR2 reads SVGAGI. CDR3 region: CASIRQANYGYTF. CDR3 DNA sequence: TGTGCCAGCATACGGCAGGCGAACTATGGCTACACCTTC.

The V call is TRBV9, the J call TRBJ2-2; D is unresolved. V was shortened by 3 bases and J by 7 bases, with 7 bases between the two germline ends. The CDR3 length is 12 residues. Germline CDR1 SGDLS, CDR2 YYNGEE. The CDR3 bases are TGTGCCAGCAGCGGTAACTTCGGGGAGCTGTTTTTT. Its protein is CASSGNFGELFF.

This sequence joins TRBV7-9 and TRBJ2-1, with TRBD2 matching 8 bases. Germline CDR1 SEHNR, CDR2 FQNEAQ (reference sequence). The CDR3 has 15 amino acids. The trim removed 6 bases at V and 8 bases at J, leaving 12 bases unmatched. The CDR3 coding sequence is TGTGCCAGCAGATTTAGCGGGGCCTTCGGGGATGAGCAGTTCTTC. Protein sequence: CASRFSGAFGDEQFF.

V and J are TRBV25-1 and TRBJ2-3, with a tentative D call TRBD1 (5 bases). The CDR3 is 13 residues long. Germline V gene data show CDR1 as MGHDK and CDR2 as SYGVNS. Trimming took off 1 base at V and 5 bases at J, with 7 bases between the two ends. This CDR3 reads CASSEFQGDTQYF. The DNA for the CDR3 is TGTGCCAGCAGTGAATTCCAGGGAGATACGCAGTATTTT.

This chain joins TRBV4-2 and TRBJ1-2, with D perhaps TRBD1 (6 bases). Germline loops: CDR1 LGHNA, CDR2 YNFKEQ. The CDR3 is made up of 15 amino acids. The V gene lost 0 bases and the J gene lost 8 bases, with 16 bases spanning the gap. The CDR3 region has the DNA TGTGCCAGCAGCCAAGATTCGGGGAGCAGGGGAGGCTACACCTTC. It yields the protein CASSQDSGSRGGYTF.